One and the same sample provided the 31 T cell receptor beta chains below, sequenced in a study of early T cells in non-severe SARS-CoV-2 infection. TCRdb itself ran the 5' RACE reads through MiXCR, one entry per CDR3 protein. There are around 30,000 distinct CDR3 sequences in the sample; approximately 5.4% occur only once, and 10% to 11% lies in the top ten. The sequencing sample was made of whole blood. The receptors were sampled from an adult who was a healthcare worker with PCR-confirmed SARS-CoV-2 infection or an uninfected control (not recorded which).

This clonotype showed up just a few times. The chain combines TRBV10-2 with TRBJ2-7; D uncertain. The germline CDR1 and CDR2 sequences are WSHSY and SAAADI. V was cut by 4 bases and J by 3 bases, with 7 bases left in between. This CDR3 contains 12 residues. The CDR3 spells CASSVLGYEQYF. The CDR3, as DNA: TGCGCCAGCAGTGTTTTGGGCTACGAGCAGTACTTC.

The chain uses TRBV7-9 and TRBJ2-7; D may correspond to TRBD1 or TRBD2 (7 bases each). This CDR3 is built from 14 residues. Germline CDR1 is SEHNR and CDR2 is FQNEAQ (reference sequence). V gave up 5 bases and J gave up 7 bases, with 18 bases separating them. In DNA, the CDR3 is TGTGCCAGCAGCCCCAAGACAGGGAGGGGGGAGCAGTACTTC. Amino acids: CASSPKTGRGEQYF.

This clonotype is categorized as large (0.1 to 1%). J is TRBJ2-7 and V is TRBV20-1; D not resolved. Germline CDR1 is DFQATT and CDR2 is SNEGSKA (reference sequence). This CDR3 region has 13 residues. The V gene lost 2 bases and the J gene lost 3 bases, with 11 bases spanning the gap. CDR3 residues: CSARHGPVYEQYF. CDR3 sequence (DNA): TGCAGTGCTAGACACGGACCCGTCTACGAGCAGTACTTC.

This clonotype has ten or more counts. This sequence joins TRBV7-7 and TRBJ2-1; possibly TRBD2 for D (6 bases). Per the germline V gene, CDR1 is SSHAT and CDR2 is FNYEAQ (reference sequence). Trimming cost V 1 base and J 4 bases, with 8 bases left between them. The CDR3 consists of 14 residues. DNA for the CDR3: TGTGCCAGCAGCTTAGGGGCGGGGTACAATGAGCAGTTCTTC. Encoded protein: CASSLGAGYNEQFF. Based on the CDR3 plus reference TRBV7-7 and TRBJ2-1, the full variable domain is GAGVSQSPRYKVTKRGQDVTLRCDPISSHATLYWYQQALGQGPEFLTYFNYEAQPDKSGLPSDRFSAERPEGSISTLTIQRTEQRDSAMYRCASSLGAGYNEQFFGPGTRLTVL.

This clonotype was seen many times. The chain is built from TRBV2 and TRBJ1-6; 7 positions match TRBD1. From germline, CDR1 is SNHLY and CDR2 FYNNEI. V shed 3 bases and J 9 bases; nucleotides not matched to a gene: 8. The CDR3 contains 15 residues. The CDR3: CASSDDRASGSPLHF. Written as DNA, the CDR3 is TGTGCCAGCAGTGACGACAGGGCCTCGGGTTCACCCCTCCACTTT.

This clonotype showed up many times. This sequence joins TRBV18 and TRBJ2-1, with TRBD2 matching 11 bases. Germline loops: CDR1 KGHSH, CDR2 LQKENI. CDR3 size: 17 residues. Trimming took 3 bases from V and 4 from J; bases not matched to a gene: 8. This chain's CDR3 is CASSPGPSGRWYNEQFF. CDR3 DNA: TGTGCCAGCTCACCTGGGCCTAGCGGGAGGTGGTACAATGAGCAGTTCTTC.

The rearrangement links TRBV5-8 to TRBJ1-6; D perhaps matches TRBD1 (5 bases). The V gene lost 0 bases and the J gene lost 3 bases, with 7 bases spanning the gap. Germline values: CDR1 SGHTS, CDR2 YDEGEE. This CDR3 has 15 amino acids. The CDR3 is CASSLAGNYNSPLHF. The CDR3 DNA reads TGTGCCAGCAGCTTGGCAGGGAACTATAATTCACCCCTCCACTTT.

This clonotype was recorded many times. The chain carries TRBV20-1 and TRBJ2-1; TRBD2 matches at 13 bases. Germline CDR1 DFQATT, CDR2 SNEGSKA (reference sequence). The CDR3 consists of 15 residues. After removal of 6 bases from V and 6 bases from J, the junction contained 8 bases not matched to a gene. The DNA for the CDR3 is TGCAGTGCCTTGAAACTAGCGGGGGGGCCCAATGAGCAGTTCTTC. It is translated as CSALKLAGGPNEQFF.

Many counts were recorded for this clonotype. Here the CDR3 reads CSARQGLRWEAFF. CDR3 sequence (DNA): TGCAGTGCTAGACAGGGGCTACGGTGGGAAGCTTTCTTT. V usage is TRBV20-1 and J usage is TRBJ1-1, with D tentatively TRBD1 (6 bases). The CDR3 consists of 13 residues. V lost 2 bases to trimming and J lost 8 bases, with 15 bases between them. Germline values: CDR1 DFQATT, CDR2 SNEGSKA (reference sequence).

In its sample, this clonotype was seen many times. The rearrangement joins TRBV12-5 to TRBJ2-7; 11 bases agree with TRBD1. Losses at the gene ends were 5 bases for V and 2 bases for J; bases not matched to a gene: 5. The CDR3 sequence is 15 residues long. Germline CDR1 reads LGHNT; CDR2 reads FRNRAP. CDR3 sequence: CASGKGQGVAYEQYF. The CDR3 DNA sequence: TGTGCTAGTGGTAAGGGACAGGGGGTCGCCTACGAGCAGTACTTC.

This clonotype was recorded many times. The chain links TRBV6-1 to TRBJ2-3; tentative D call: TRBD1 (8 bases). The CDR3 totals 17 residues. V dropped 10 bases and J dropped 3 bases, with 26 bases sitting between them. Germline assignment: CDR1 MNHNS and CDR2 SASEGT. The CDR3 is CATLDRGGGLVTDTQYF. DNA for the CDR3: TGTGCCACCCTCGACAGGGGAGGGGGCTTAGTGACAGATACGCAGTATTTT.

This clonotype turned up a few times. The V gene is TRBV29-1, the J gene TRBJ2-1, with D perhaps matching TRBD2 (5 bases). The germline CDR1 and CDR2 sequences are SQVTM and ANQGSEA. The CDR3 totals 12 residues. V lost 6 bases and J lost 9, with 15 bases in between. CDR3 sequence (DNA): TGCAGCGTGGACCCCTCGGGGTCTGAGCAGTTCTTC. Its protein product is CSVDPSGSEQFF.

V and J are TRBV12-3 or TRBV12-4 and TRBJ1-6, with a weak D call TRBD1 (5 bases). The length of the CDR3 is 16 residues. V lost 5 bases to trimming and J lost 7 bases, with 18 bases between them. The CDR3, as DNA: TGTGCCAGCAGTCCCCGTGAGGTTGGGACCAATTCACCCCTCCACTTT. Encoded protein: CASSPREVGTNSPLHF.

This rearrangement joins TRBV7-9 to TRBJ2-3; 8 bases agree with TRBD2. CDR3 length: 17 residues. The V segment lost 5 bases and the J segment 2 bases; nucleotides outside the gene matches: 12. Germline V gene lookup returns CDR1 SEHNR and CDR2 FQNEAQ (reference sequence). Written as DNA, the CDR3 is TGTGCCAGCAGCCCCTTCCCGGGGACTAGTCCCACAGATACGCAGTATTTT. Translated, it gives CASSPFPGTSPTDTQYF.

The V and J genes are TRBV7-6 and TRBJ2-5, with D unresolved. The V end was cut by 5 bases, the J end by 5 bases, with 15 bases between. Germline assignment: CDR1 SGHVS and CDR2 FNYEAQ. The CDR3 has 14 residues. The CDR3 DNA sequence: TGTGCCAGCAGCCCAGACTCCGTCAGGGAGACCCAGTACTTC. Amino acids: CASSPDSVRETQYF. The variable domain in full, with the rest retrieved from reference TRBV7-6 and TRBJ2-5, is GAGVSQSPRYKVTKRGQDVALRCDPISGHVSLYWYRQALGQGPEFLTYFNYEAQQDKSGLPNDRFSAERPEGSISTLTIQRTEQRDSAMYRCASSPDSVRETQYFGPGTRLLVL.

V gene TRBV24-1 combines with J gene TRBJ1-5; tentative D call: TRBD1 (5 bases). V was trimmed by 9 bases and J by 4 bases, leaving 12 bases between them. This CDR3 has 13 amino acids. Germline V CDR1 and CDR2: KGHDR, SFDVKD. CDR3 loop: CATGGDGNQPQHF. In nucleotides, the CDR3 is TGTGCCACCGGGGGGGATGGAAATCAGCCCCAGCATTTT.

This clonotype came up a few times. This likely comes from a read error, as the CDR3 has no conserved phenylalanine or tryptophan at its end. This chain joins TRBV6-2 or TRBV6-3 and TRBJ1-1; a possible D gene is TRBD1 (6 bases). The germline CDR1 and CDR2 sequences are MNHEY and SVGEGT. Trimming removed 9 bases at V and 0 bases at J, with 14 bases between. The CDR3 is 14 residues long. The CDR3 reads CASRWDNMNTEAFL. The CDR3 DNA reads as TGTGCCAGTCGATGGGACAACATGAACACTGAAGCTTTCCTT.

The table lists this clonotype with a few counts. The chain joins TRBV5-1 to TRBJ2-3; 11 positions agree with TRBD2. With V trimmed by 1 base and J by 3 bases, 4 bases remained unmatched. The CDR3 length is 16 residues. Germline V gene data show CDR1 as SGHRS and CDR2 as YFSETQ. This chain's CDR3 is CASSLTGLAGTDTQYF. The CDR3 nucleotides read TGCGCCAGCAGCTTGACCGGACTAGCGGGTACAGATACGCAGTATTTT.

This clonotype came up a few times. The V gene is TRBV7-2, the J gene TRBJ2-2; 8 nucleotides line up with TRBD2. The V and J ends lost 4 bases and 6 bases, in that order; junction bases with no gene match: 7. The CDR3 has 15 residues. Per the germline V gene, CDR1 is SGHTA and CDR2 is FQGNSA. The CDR3 DNA sequence: TGTGCCAGCAGCTACTCAGCGGGAGTGGCCGGGGAGCTGTTTTTT. Its translation is CASSYSAGVAGELFF.

The sample holds a few counts of this clonotype. This chain links TRBV5-6 with TRBJ1-5, with 8 positions matching TRBD1. This CDR3 has 15 residues. CDR1 and CDR2 (germline): SGHDT, YYEEEE. V was clipped by 4 bases and J by 6 bases; unmatched bases: 9. The CDR3 DNA sequence: TGTGCCAGCAGCAAAACGGACAGGGAGAGTCAGCCCCAGCATTTT. The encoded protein is CASSKTDRESQPQHF.

This clonotype was observed many times. The chain links TRBV20-1 to TRBJ1-1; D gene unclear. The V end was cut by 2 bases, the J end by 0 bases, with 10 bases between. The germline gives CDR1 DFQATT, CDR2 SNEGSKA (reference sequence). CDR3 size: 14 residues. The CDR3, as DNA: TGCAGTGCTAGACGGGGAGATATGAACACTGAAGCTTTCTTT. Its translation: CSARRGDMNTEAFF.

This clonotype was found many times. The V and J genes are TRBV6-5 and TRBJ1-1, with D unresolved. Trimming cost V 0 bases and J 0 bases, with 14 bases left between them. The CDR3 contains 17 residues. Looked up from germline, CDR1 is MNHEY and CDR2 is SVGAGI. The CDR3 protein is CASSYSTQRSLNTEAFF. In DNA form, the CDR3 reads TGTGCCAGCAGTTACTCGACCCAGAGAAGTCTGAACACTGAAGCTTTCTTT.

The chain uses TRBV11-1 and TRBJ2-3; tentative D call: TRBD1 (6 bases). The CDR3 totals 15 residues. Trimming took off 5 bases at V and 2 bases at J, with 14 bases between the two ends. Germline-derived CDR1 and CDR2 are SGHAT and FQDESV (reference sequence). In DNA, the CDR3 is TGTGCCAGCAGCGAAAGACAGGTCCTCACAGATACGCAGTATTTT. As protein: CASSERQVLTDTQYF. Complete variable domain (other parts from reference TRBV11-1 and TRBJ2-3): EAEVAQSPRYKITEKSQAVAFWCDPISGHATLYWYRQILGQGPELLVQFQDESVVDDSQLPKDRFSAERLKGVDSTLKIQPAELGDSAMYLCASSERQVLTDTQYFGPGTRLTVL.

This clonotype appeared many times. The rearrangement uses TRBV2 and TRBJ1-5; D is possibly TRBD1 (6 bases). This CDR3 has 11 residues. The ends were cut back, 1 base at V and 15 bases at J, with 10 bases in the middle. Germline CDR1 and CDR2: SNHLY and FYNNEI. The CDR3 bases are TGTGCCAGCAGTGAAGGCAGGGGCCCGCATTTT. It translates to CASSEGRGPHF.

This clonotype was seen a few times. The chain couples TRBV7-2 to TRBJ2-4, with 10 nucleotides matching TRBD1. The J segment lost 15 bases and the V segment lost 1 base, leaving 3 bases of the junction unmatched. The germline gives CDR1 SGHTA, CDR2 FQGNSA. This CDR3 is 12 amino acids long. CDR3 in DNA: TGTGCCAGCAGCTTAGACCGGGACAGGGGGTACTTC. It yields the protein CASSLDRDRGYF. Combining the CDR3 with reference TRBV7-2 and TRBJ2-4 gives the whole variable domain GAGVSQSPSNKVTEKGKDVELRCDPISGHTALYWYRQSLGQGLEFLIYFQGNSAPDKSGLPSDRFSAERTGGSVSTLTIQRTQQEDSAVYLCASSLDRDRGYFGAGTRLSVL.

This rearrangement joins TRBV7-9 to TRBJ1-3, with no clear D. From germline, CDR1 is SEHNR and CDR2 FQNEAQ (reference sequence). Trimming took 8 bases from V and 1 from J, leaving 9 bases between them. The length of the CDR3 is 13 residues. The CDR3 DNA follows: TGTGCCAGCTTCCCCCTTTCTGGAAACACCATATATTTT. Translation: CASFPLSGNTIYF.

This clonotype appeared many times. The chain carries TRBV2 and TRBJ1-1; D gene uncertain. This CDR3 is built from 14 residues. The V and J ends lost 2 bases and 6 bases respectively, with 13 bases between them. CDR1 is SNHLY, CDR2 FYNNEI, per germline. The CDR3 loop reads CASSEIRSGSEAFF. The CDR3 DNA reads as TGTGCCAGCAGTGAAATTCGCTCGGGCTCTGAAGCTTTCTTT.

This clonotype was detected many times. The rearrangement uses TRBV20-1 and TRBJ2-7, with TRBD1 as a possible D gene (5 bases). This CDR3 is 13 amino acids long. CDR1 DFQATT and CDR2 SNEGSKA come from the germline V gene (reference sequence). Trimming left V 1 base short and J 3 bases short, with 10 bases between. CDR3 region: CSARGGADYEQYF. The CDR3 DNA is TGCAGTGCTAGAGGTGGGGCCGACTACGAGCAGTACTTC.

The rearrangement links TRBV6-2 or TRBV6-3 to TRBJ2-4; D unresolved. V gave up 2 bases and J gave up 1 base, with 9 bases separating them. CDR3 length equals 15 residues. Germline lookup yields CDR1 MNHEY and CDR2 SVGEGT. The CDR3 loop reads CASSYVRVAKNIQYF. CDR3 nucleotide sequence: TGTGCCAGCAGTTACGTTCGGGTTGCCAAAAACATTCAGTACTTC.

V gene TRBV20-1 combines with J gene TRBJ2-7; 7 nucleotides line up with TRBD2. The CDR3 contains 16 residues. Trimming removed 0 bases from V and 0 bases from J; junction bases left unmatched: 8. CDR1 and CDR2 from the germline V gene are DFQATT and SNEGSKA (reference sequence). In DNA, the CDR3 is TGCAGTGCTAGAGATTCTGGCGGGAGAGGCTCCTACGAGCAGTACTTC. This sequence encodes CSARDSGGRGSYEQYF.

This clonotype was detected ten times or more. The chain is built from TRBV20-1 and TRBJ1-2; D may be TRBD1 (5 bases). There are 11 residues in the CDR3. CDR1 DFQATT and CDR2 SNEGSKA come from the germline V gene (reference sequence). V dropped 1 base and J dropped 7 bases, with 7 bases sitting between them. CDR3 loop: CSARGGTGYTF. The CDR3 DNA follows: TGCAGTGCTAGAGGGGGCACTGGCTACACCTTC.